Here is one T cell receptor beta chain with its context. Its antigen is unknown. No base-level quality is on record; no much larger clone is a single base apart. This sample stems from a study of cytomegalovirus exposure and HLA in healthy donors (dated by TCRdb to 2016 to 2017). Notes on the research overall: According to a later analysis, one platform produced both the roughly 130 validation repertoires and the 670 or so repertoires of the first cohort. The study aimed to test whether cataloging public T cell receptors could reveal signatures of past pathogen exposure. A separate validation cohort of roughly 130 different subjects was used in addition to the roughly 700-subject first cohort. To predict cytomegalovirus infection status, the study brought together high-throughput TCR immunosequencing, statistical association of individual TCRs with disease status, and machine learning. What the work shows at the level of the full study, not this receptor alone: The study listed 164 TCR beta chains as associated with cytomegalovirus. Most TCR sequences were seen in very few donors, while some public TCRs were found in many individuals. Three of the identified cytomegalovirus-associated TCR beta chains were confirmed in vitro to be specific for cytomegalovirus antigens. The classifier was reported to diagnose cytomegalovirus status with high specificity and sensitivity in both the original and validation cohorts. The authors suggested that the approach could potentially be generalized to other disease states and immunological phenotypes. Of the cluster scores, roughly 95% were above 0 in a later analysis, which found that TCRs clustered in the first cohort also tended to co-occur in the 95 to 150 validation repertoires. A later analysis lacked HLA typing for the validation cohort, so it scored co-occurrence in that cohort across all 110 or so repertoires.

Receptor libraries were prepared by the immunoSEQ multiplex PCR assay. The authors' pipeline ran thus. A statistical classification framework was built for diagnosing cytomegalovirus status from the catalog of TCR beta chain sequences. The immuneACCESS repertoire file appears here via TCRdb, limited to in-frame rearrangements. These files lack a portion of the clones; in checked studies, under half of the deficit traces to unresolved V genes, and the cause of the others is not known. Clone size and V and J calls were adopted from that table, with D and trimming inferred from the DNA. Recorded for this sample are roughly 300,000 clones; roughly 87% of them occurred a single time. Approximately 1.1% of the sample is held by the ten biggest clonotypes. The V end gives up 1 base and the J end 7 bases, leaving 6 bases in the junction not matched to a gene. From the germline V gene (reference sequence), CDR1 is LNHNV and CDR2 is YYDKDF. From its cysteine to its phenylalanine, the CDR3 spans 14 amino acids. Kept here is only the CDR3 DNA, which spans 42 bases and is read in frame from base 1.

The donors belonged to the validation cohort of around 120 subjects, which was separate from the roughly 670-subject first cohort. Recombination connected TRBV15 to TRBJ1-1; 7 bases in the junction line up with TRBD1. The sequencing input was PBMCs. The TCR comes from a young woman in good health and CMV-seropositive. The nucleotide sequence reads TGTGCCACCAGCAGAGGCCAAGGACAGGTTGAAGCTTTCTTT. Protein translation: CATSRGQGQVEAFF.